Listed below are T cell receptor beta chains from one sample, sequenced in a study of post-analysis software for immune sequencing data. TCRdb analysed the PCR reads with MiXCR anew, one entry per CDR3 protein. This sample has approximately 570,000 distinct CDR3 sequences, with 44% found just once. Sequencing was carried out using blood. Every receptor here comes from a girl aged 10-17 years with multiple sclerosis. The CDR3 runs from the conserved cysteine through the conserved F or W. The order of the fields is J gene, V gene, CDR3 protein.

>TRBJ2-7|TRBV12-3/TRBV12-4
CASSNRGLSSYEQYF
>TRBJ2-7|TRBV2
CASSVEAGGTYEQYF
>TRBJ1-5|TRBV9
CASSAGDRGGWSNQPQHF
>.|TRBV7-2
CASSLPHGTVSYEQYF
>TRBJ1-5|TRBV12-3/TRBV12-4
CASSLALAGNQPQHF
>TRBJ2-1|TRBV5-1
CASSLEGLAGGRVSYNEQFF
>TRBJ2-1|TRBV10-3
CAISAIDGLAGAGNEQFF
>TRBJ2-5|TRBV5-1
CASSPGQGQETQYF
>TRBJ1-2|TRBV11-2
CASSLTGGGGYGYTF
>TRBJ2-1|TRBV12-3/TRBV12-4
CASSPLVGRATYNEQFF
>TRBJ2-5|TRBV20-1
CSAREGRAGGKTQYF
>TRBJ1-2|TRBV3-1
CASSQVRRGPYGYTF
>TRBJ2-1|TRBV2
CASSSGGAGYNEQFF
>TRBJ1-2|TRBV30
CAWSVPGGYTF
>TRBJ1-1|TRBV29-1
CSAVFGQNTEAFF
>TRBJ2-7|TRBV6-5
CASSQDRGDEQYF
>TRBJ2-7|TRBV20-1
CSASPLLAGSSYEQYF
>.|TRBV12-3/TRBV12-4
CASSFWGAEQYF
>TRBJ2-1|TRBV27
CAPTQYLYNEQFF
>TRBJ1-1|TRBV12-3/TRBV12-4
CASSQRRGAARPEAFF
>TRBJ2-7|TRBV12-3/TRBV12-4
CASREKDGPYEQYF
>TRBJ2-1|TRBV12-3/TRBV12-4
CASSLASSLAVYNEQFF
>.|TRBV11-2
CASSLSRKTQYF
>TRBJ2-5|TRBV25-1
CASSVAGGQETQYF
>TRBJ2-7|TRBV20-1
CSASPSGSEYEQYF
>TRBJ1-2|TRBV5-6
CASRQGSIGYGYTF
>.|TRBV6-1
CASSPQRWTGDYEQYF
>TRBJ2-1|TRBV24-1
CATSNSAGEYNEQFF
>TRBJ2-5|TRBV7-7
CASSPRGTEQETQYF
>TRBJ1-6|TRBV6-4
CASRRGDNSPPHF
>TRBJ2-1|TRBV19
CATRDRGMNEQFF
>TRBJ2-1|TRBV5-4
CASSKGQGARGDEQFF
>TRBJ2-1|TRBV12-3/TRBV12-4
CASSSPYLMGIEQFF
>TRBJ1-2|TRBV27
CASSPLVFRGGYGYTF
>TRBJ2-7|TRBV6-5
CASSYSTSGRGEQYF
>TRBJ2-7|TRBV12-3/TRBV12-4
CASSRLAGGSEQYF
>TRBJ2-7|TRBV9
CASSANVGGGAFEQYF
>TRBJ2-4|TRBV7-2
CASSLGSTKNIQYF
>TRBJ2-3|TRBV5-1
CASSWLGVRKRGRTDTQYF
>TRBJ1-2|TRBV3-1
CASSHRTGGDGYTF
>TRBJ1-6|TRBV4-1
CASSQEPGQVNSPLHF
>TRBJ1-2|TRBV7-2
CASSLKVGGRKDGYTF
>TRBJ2-7|TRBV20-1
CSAQGAASSYEQYF
>TRBJ2-3|TRBV7-8
CASSSLLAGSTDTQYF
>TRBJ1-2|TRBV12-3/TRBV12-4
CASSSIDNYGYTF
>TRBJ1-2|TRBV3-1
CASSQNLGTGVDGYTF
>TRBJ2-1|TRBV7-7
CASSISIYNEQFF
>TRBJ1-5|TRBV3-1
CASSLTGQSNQPQHF
>TRBJ2-7|TRBV29-1
CSVQGESLSYEQYF
>TRBJ1-2|TRBV12-3/TRBV12-4
CASSLSPLYGYTF
>TRBJ2-1|TRBV4-1
CASSQGLAVTYEQFF
>TRBJ2-3|TRBV7-3
CASSLRASGQDTQYF
>TRBJ2-1|TRBV5-1
CASSFAQTSGKYNEQFF